The entry below gives a single T cell receptor beta chain sequence along with its context. Per the original data handling: It was from reference gene primer amplification that nucleated cell counts were estimated. Profiled with immunoSEQ multiplex PCR; TCRdb holds only in-frame clones, not every one. For V, J and clone size, that table is used; D and trimming come from the DNA. The table has approximately 200,000 clones, 86% seen once. This sample stems from a study of blood T cell repertoires in COVID-19. About the study: T cells, B-cell-depleted T cells, or PBMCs provided the cDNA or gDNA that served as material.

Donors were grouped by their self-reported clinical history. CDR1 and CDR2 (germline): SGHAT, FQNNGV. The ends were cut back, 2 bases at V and 5 bases at J, with 10 bases in the middle. This CDR3 spans 13 amino acids. The chain uses TRBV11-2 and TRBJ2-7, with D possibly matching TRBD2 (6 bases). The sequencing sample was made of PBMCs or T cells enriched from blood (not recorded which). This TCR was sampled from a woman under 40 who had recovered from COVID-19. The DNA for the CDR3 is TGTGCCAGCAGCTTAACGGGAGCCCACGAGCAGTACTTC. Protein product: CASSLTGAHEQYF. Using reference TRBV11-2 and TRBJ2-7 for the parts outside the CDR3, the full variable domain is EAGVAQSPRYKIIEKRQSVAFWCNPISGHATLYWYQQILGQGPKLLIQFQNNGVVDDSQLPKDRFSAERLKGVDSTLKIQPAKLEDSAVYLCASSLTGAHEQYFGPGTRLTVT.